Each of the 21 T cell receptor beta chains below was sequenced from the same sample in a study of blood T cells in healthy people across ages. Primed by a sample-barcoded 5' primer and a J-beta primer mix, a second PCR proceeded for roughly 7 to 11 cycles. TCRdb fed the 5' RACE reads into MiXCR, producing one record per CDR3 protein. This repertoire shows about 1.8 million distinct CDR3 sequences, 49% found once; its top ten account for about 2.1%. Material for sequencing was blood. All receptors come from a woman between 40 and 55 years old in good health.

This clonotype occurred a few times. J is TRBJ2-7 and V is TRBV12-3 or TRBV12-4, with 9 bases that match TRBD1. CDR3 size: 14 residues. V lost 6 bases, J lost 3 bases, and 6 bases stayed unmatched. The CDR3 bases are TGTGCCAGCAGGCTGGGACAGGGTTTCTACGAGCAGTACTTC. This encodes CASRLGQGFYEQYF.

This clonotype was detected only once. One end of the junction does not line up with germline, which may come from a read error. The genes are TRBV4-2 and TRBJ2-7, with 7 bases matching TRBD2. The CDR3 extends over 17 amino acids. Germline values: CDR1 LGHNA, CDR2 YNFKEQ. CDR3 protein: CASSKDPREGRIYEQYF. CDR3 bases: TGTGCCAGCAGCAAAGACCCCAGGGAGGGGCGGATCTACGAGCAGTACTTC.

This chain joins TRBV5-5 and TRBJ2-6; 7 bases align to TRBD2. V was pared by 3 bases and J by 1 base, with 13 bases of the junction left unmatched. The CDR3 sequence is 19 residues long. The germline gives CDR1 SGHKS, CDR2 YYEKEE (reference sequence). This CDR3 is CASSSGGDTTKSGANVLTF. For the CDR3, the DNA is TGTGCCAGCAGCTCTGGGGGGGATACCACCAAATCTGGGGCCAACGTCCTGACTTTC.

This clonotype has just a few counts. V is TRBV11-2 and J is TRBJ1-5, with D unclear. The V gene lost 6 bases and the J gene lost 2 bases, with 11 bases spanning the gap. Germline CDR1 SGHAT, CDR2 FQNNGV. CDR3 size: 14 residues. This chain's CDR3 is CASSRVPGNQPQHF. In nucleotides, the CDR3 is TGTGCCAGCAGTCGGGTCCCTGGCAATCAGCCCCAGCATTTT. The full variable domain, completed using reference TRBV11-2 and TRBJ1-5, is EAGVAQSPRYKIIEKRQSVAFWCNPISGHATLYWYQQILGQGPKLLIQFQNNGVVDDSQLPKDRFSAERLKGVDSTLKIQPAKLEDSAVYLCASSRVPGNQPQHFGDGTRLSIL.

This clonotype was seen a handful of times. The J gene is TRBJ2-4, the V gene TRBV6-6, with 7 bases matching TRBD2. CDR1 is MNHNY and CDR2 is SVGAGI in the germline V gene (reference sequence). CDR3 size: 15 residues. V gave up 5 bases and J gave up 0 bases; unmatched junction bases: 4. CDR3 sequence (DNA): TGTGCCAGCAGTCCCCGGGGGGAAGCCAAAAACATTCAGTACTTC. Its translation: CASSPRGEAKNIQYF.

The V call is TRBV12-3 or TRBV12-4, the J call TRBJ2-4; TRBD2 is a possible D gene (5 bases). CDR3 size: 17 residues. Trimming pared 5 bases from V and 0 bases from J, leaving 17 bases between. CDR3 DNA: TGTGCCAGCAGTCCCACGAGAGGGAGACTAGCCAAAAACATTCAGTACTTC. Its protein product is CASSPTRGRLAKNIQYF.

Points on this clonotype: It may be a read error: a sequence one base away is much more abundant. V usage is TRBV5-1 and J usage is TRBJ1-1; D remains unclear. There are 14 residues in the CDR3. In germline, CDR1 is SGHRS, CDR2 YFSETQ. In nucleotides, the CDR3 is TGCGCCTGCAGCTTGGACCCAGGCCTCCCTGAAGCTTTCTTT. Translating gives CACSLDPGLPEAFF.

Here the CDR3 DNA reads TGCAGTGCTAGGGTGTCGAACGGCAATGAGCAGTTCTTC. Translated: CSARVSNGNEQFF. The chain uses TRBV20-1 and TRBJ2-1; no firm D call. The germline V and J ends were trimmed by 3 bases and 6 bases, with 12 bases remaining between them. This CDR3 has 13 residues. Germline V lookup: CDR1 DFQATT, CDR2 SNEGSKA (reference sequence).

CDR3 nucleotides: TGTGCCAGCAGACTAGCGGGGGGGCTCTCCTACAATGAGCAGTACTTC. Its translation is CASRLAGGLSYNEQYF. The chain combines TRBV6-2 or TRBV6-3 with TRBJ2-1, with 13 bases lining up with TRBD2. TRBJ2-7 explains the end of the DNA better; the J call may be wrong. The CDR3 is 16 amino acids. Germline V CDR1 and CDR2: MNHEY, SVGEGT.

This clonotype appeared a few times. The genes are TRBV7-8 and TRBJ2-7; 8 positions match TRBD1. Looked up from germline, CDR1 is SGHVS and CDR2 is FQNEAQ. V gave up 3 bases and J gave up 0 bases; unmatched junction bases: 19. The CDR3 spans 20 residues. In nucleotides, the CDR3 is TGTGCCAGCAGCTTCAGCTCTTCTGAGACAGGGGTCCCGAGCTCCTACGAGCAGTACTTC. Translating gives CASSFSSSETGVPSSYEQYF.

This clonotype was observed a few times. The V call is TRBV20-1, the J call TRBJ2-1; 14 nucleotides match TRBD2. The junction had 14 bases not matched to a gene; V was cut back by 0 bases and J by 4 bases. There are 20 residues in the CDR3. Germline CDR1 reads DFQATT; CDR2 reads SNEGSKA (reference sequence). DNA for the CDR3: TGCAGTGCTAGAGACCCACGGCCGACTAGCGGGGGGGCACAATACAATGAGCAGTTCTTC. Protein product: CSARDPRPTSGGAQYNEQFF.

The chain employs TRBV6-6 and TRBJ1-5; 8 bases agree with TRBD1. CDR3 size: 15 residues. CDR1 MNHNY and CDR2 SVGAGI come from the germline V gene (reference sequence). V shed 7 bases, J shed 1 base, and the junction held 6 bases outside the gene matches. The CDR3 sequence: CASISGGSSNQPQHF. CDR3 in DNA: TGTGCCAGCATCTCAGGGGGCTCAAGCAATCAGCCCCAGCATTTT.

V is TRBV29-1 and J is TRBJ2-7; D might be TRBD1 (7 bases). The CDR3 contains 14 residues. Germline CDR1 and CDR2: SQVTM and ANQGSEA. V gave up 3 bases and J gave up 2 bases, with 14 bases separating them. This chain's CDR3 is CSVDSGRGAYEQYF. CDR3 nucleotide sequence: TGCAGCGTTGATTCGGGCAGGGGGGCCTACGAGCAGTACTTC.

The J gene is TRBJ2-5, the V gene TRBV7-2; the match to TRBD2 covers 9 bases. V was pared by 0 bases and J by 5 bases, with 10 bases of the junction left unmatched. The CDR3 is made up of 17 amino acids. Looked up from germline, CDR1 is SGHTA and CDR2 is FQGNSA. The CDR3 sequence is CASSLAWGGGALETQYF. The CDR3 nucleotides read TGTGCCAGCAGCTTAGCGTGGGGCGGGGGGGCCCTGGAGACCCAGTACTTC.

The chain employs TRBV20-1 and TRBJ1-1; possibly TRBD1 for D (5 bases). The CDR3 is 13 amino acids. Trimming shortened V by 5 bases and J by 5 bases, and 15 bases separated the two germline ends. CDR1 and CDR2 (germline): DFQATT, SNEGSKA (reference sequence). The CDR3: CSAGRGTWTEAFF. The CDR3, as DNA: TGCAGTGCTGGGAGAGGGACTTGGACTGAAGCTTTCTTT.

Concerning this clonotype: One end of the junction is discordant with germline, which a read error may explain. This rearrangement joins TRBV6-1 to TRBJ2-1; 10 nucleotides align to TRBD2. The germline V gene encodes CDR1 MNHNS and CDR2 SASEGT. The CDR3 extends over 15 amino acids. CDR3 loop: CASSEAGGPWNEQFF. CDR3 bases: TGTGCCAGCAGCGAAGCGGGGGGGCCTTGGAATGAGCAGTTCTTC.

The chain employs TRBV5-1 and TRBJ2-7, with 10 bases that match TRBD2. TRBJ2-5 explains the end of the DNA better; the J call may be wrong. The CDR3 covers 16 residues. The germline CDR1 and CDR2 sequences are SGHRS and YFSETQ. In nucleotides, the CDR3 is TGCGCCAGCAGCCCCGGGGGAGCGGGGGGGCTAGAGACCCAGTACTTC. Translated: CASSPGGAGGLETQYF.

This clonotype was observed a few times. This chain's CDR3 is CASSSQPNRDEFF. The CDR3 DNA reads TGTGCCAGCAGCTCGCAGCCTAACAGGGACGAGTTCTTC. This sequence joins TRBV5-6 and TRBJ2-1, with a weak D call TRBD1 (6 bases). Germline-derived CDR1 and CDR2 are SGHDT and YYEEEE. The V and J ends lost 3 bases and 14 bases respectively, with 18 bases between them. This CDR3 comprises 13 residues.

V gene TRBV20-1 combines with J gene TRBJ2-7, with 9 bases identical to TRBD1. Germline V gives CDR1 DFQATT, CDR2 SNEGSKA (reference sequence). Trimming took 5 bases from V and 5 from J; bases not matched to a gene: 13. The CDR3 is 15 amino acids. CDR3 protein: CSAPSTGTGSHEQYF. The CDR3 DNA sequence: TGCAGTGCTCCAAGTACCGGGACAGGGTCCCACGAGCAGTACTTC.

This clonotype showed up just a few times. The V and J genes are TRBV29-1 and TRBJ1-2; TRBD1 might be the D (5 bases). The V end lost 0 bases, the J end lost 7 bases, and 6 bases lay between the germline ends. This CDR3 contains 11 residues. Germline CDR1 and CDR2: SQVTM and ANQGSEA. DNA for the CDR3: TGCAGCGTTGAAGATCAGGGTGGCTACACCTTC. Its protein is CSVEDQGGYTF.

In its sample, this clonotype was seen a few times. The gene calls are TRBV7-2 and TRBJ2-5, with 12 bases aligning to TRBD2. The CDR3 has 16 amino acids. With 1 base clipped from V and 3 bases from J, the junction kept 3 bases outside the gene matches. The germline V gene encodes CDR1 SGHTA and CDR2 FQGNSA. This chain's CDR3 is CASSLVASGGEETQYF. The CDR3 DNA reads TGTGCCAGCAGCTTAGTAGCTAGCGGGGGGGAAGAGACCCAGTACTTC.